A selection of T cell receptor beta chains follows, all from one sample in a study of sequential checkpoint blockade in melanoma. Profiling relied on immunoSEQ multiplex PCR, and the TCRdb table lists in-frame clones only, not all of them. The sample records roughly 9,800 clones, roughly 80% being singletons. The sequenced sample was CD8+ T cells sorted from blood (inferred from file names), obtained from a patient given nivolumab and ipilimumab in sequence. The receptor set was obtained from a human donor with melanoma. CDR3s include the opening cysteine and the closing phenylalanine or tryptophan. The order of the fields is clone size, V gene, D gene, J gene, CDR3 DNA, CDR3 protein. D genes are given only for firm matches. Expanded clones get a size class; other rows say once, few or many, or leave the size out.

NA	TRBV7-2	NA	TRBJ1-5	TGTGCCAGCAGCTTATATCTACAGGGATATCAGCCCCAGCATTTT	CASSLYLQGYQPQHF
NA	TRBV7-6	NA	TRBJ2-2	TGTGCCAGCAGCTTTAGGGGGGGTAACACCGGGGAGCTGTTTTTT	CASSFRGGNTGELFF
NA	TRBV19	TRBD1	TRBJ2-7	TGTGCCAGTAGTATAGAGCCGACAGGGATACTCGCCTACGAGCAGTACTTC	CASSIEPTGILAYEQYF
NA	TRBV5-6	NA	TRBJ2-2	TGTGCCAGCAGCTTATCTACCGGGGAGCTGTTTTTT	CASSLSTGELFF
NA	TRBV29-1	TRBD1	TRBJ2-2	TGCAGCGTGCAGACAGGGAAGGGCACCGGGGAGCTGTTTTTT	CSVQTGKGTGELFF
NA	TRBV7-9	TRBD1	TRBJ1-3	TGTGCCAGCAGCTTAGATTCTGGACAGGGGGCTCCTGGAAACACCATATATTTT	CASSLDSGQGAPGNTIYF
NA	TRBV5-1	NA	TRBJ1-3	TGCGCCAGCAGCTTGGGCCAGGGAGGAGGAAACACCATATATTTT	CASSLGQGGGNTIYF
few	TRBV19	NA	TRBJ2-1	TGTGCCAGTAGCACCATTTCCGGACTCCAACAGTTCTTC	CASSTISGLQQFF
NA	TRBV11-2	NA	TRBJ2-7	TGTGCCAGCAGCTTATATCCGGGAGTGTACTACGAGCAGTACTTC	CASSLYPGVYYEQYF
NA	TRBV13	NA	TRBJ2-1	TGTGCCAGCAGCTTAGGGGGGCGCAACGATGAGCAGTTCTTC	CASSLGGRNDEQFF
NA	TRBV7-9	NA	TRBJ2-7	TGTGCCAGCAGCCACGTTTCGCCCCTCTACGAGCAGTACTTC	CASSHVSPLYEQYF
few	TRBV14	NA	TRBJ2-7	TGTGCCAGCCGAGAGACGGGAGAGTCCTACGAGCAGTACTTC	CASRETGESYEQYF